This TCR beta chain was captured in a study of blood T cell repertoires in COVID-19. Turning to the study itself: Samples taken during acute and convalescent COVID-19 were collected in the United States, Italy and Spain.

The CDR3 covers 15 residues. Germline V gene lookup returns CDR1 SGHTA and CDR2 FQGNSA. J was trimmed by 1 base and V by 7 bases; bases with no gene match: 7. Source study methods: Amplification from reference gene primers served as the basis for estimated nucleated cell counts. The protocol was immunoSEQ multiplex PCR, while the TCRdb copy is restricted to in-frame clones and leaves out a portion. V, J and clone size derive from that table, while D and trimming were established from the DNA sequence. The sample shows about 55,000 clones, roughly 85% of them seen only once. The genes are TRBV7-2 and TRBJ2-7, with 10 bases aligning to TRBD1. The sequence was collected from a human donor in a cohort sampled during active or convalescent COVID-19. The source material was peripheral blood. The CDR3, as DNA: TGTGCCAGCAACTCCCGGGACAGGGGTTCCTACGAGCAGTACTTC. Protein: CASNSRDRGSYEQYF.